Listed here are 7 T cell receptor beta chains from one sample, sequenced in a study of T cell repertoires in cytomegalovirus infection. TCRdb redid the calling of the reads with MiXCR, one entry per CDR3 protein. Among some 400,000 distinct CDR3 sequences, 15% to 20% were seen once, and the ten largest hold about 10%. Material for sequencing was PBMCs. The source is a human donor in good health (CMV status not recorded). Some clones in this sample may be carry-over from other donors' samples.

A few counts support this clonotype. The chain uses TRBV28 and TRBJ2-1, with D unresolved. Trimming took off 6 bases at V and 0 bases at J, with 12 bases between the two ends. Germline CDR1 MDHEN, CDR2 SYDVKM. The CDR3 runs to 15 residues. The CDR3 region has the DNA TGTGCCAGCAGCCCCGGGTGGAGCTCCTACAATGAGCAGTTCTTC. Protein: CASSPGWSSYNEQFF.

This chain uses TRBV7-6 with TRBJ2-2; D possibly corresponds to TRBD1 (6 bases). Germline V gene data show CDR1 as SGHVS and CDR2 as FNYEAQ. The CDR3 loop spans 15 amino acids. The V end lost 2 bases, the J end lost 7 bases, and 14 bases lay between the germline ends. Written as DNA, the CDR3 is TGTGCCAGCAGCTTATTTTCAGGGGATTACGGGGAGCTGTTTTTT. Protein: CASSLFSGDYGELFF.

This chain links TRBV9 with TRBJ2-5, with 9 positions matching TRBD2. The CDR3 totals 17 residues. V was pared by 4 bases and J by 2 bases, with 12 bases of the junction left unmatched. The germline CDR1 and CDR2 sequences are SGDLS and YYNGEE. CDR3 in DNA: TGTGCCAGCAGCCCGAGGCCGGGACTAGCCATTCAAGAGACCCAGTACTTC. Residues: CASSPRPGLAIQETQYF.

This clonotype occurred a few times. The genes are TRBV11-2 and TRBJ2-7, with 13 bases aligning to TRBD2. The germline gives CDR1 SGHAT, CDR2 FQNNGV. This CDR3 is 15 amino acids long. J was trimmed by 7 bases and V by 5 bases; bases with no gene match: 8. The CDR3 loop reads CASSLTSGRAREQYF. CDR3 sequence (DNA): TGTGCCAGCAGCCTCACTAGCGGGAGGGCGAGAGAGCAGTACTTC.

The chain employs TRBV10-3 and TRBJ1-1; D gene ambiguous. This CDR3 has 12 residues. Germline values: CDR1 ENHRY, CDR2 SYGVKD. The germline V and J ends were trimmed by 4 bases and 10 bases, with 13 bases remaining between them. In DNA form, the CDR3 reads TGTGCCATCAGTGCGCCGGGAGAGGGAGCTTTCTTT. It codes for CAISAPGEGAFF.

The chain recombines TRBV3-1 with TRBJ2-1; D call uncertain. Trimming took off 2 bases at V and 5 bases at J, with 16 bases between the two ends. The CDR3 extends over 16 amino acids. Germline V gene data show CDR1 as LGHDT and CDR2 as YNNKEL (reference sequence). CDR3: CASSQRPSVTHNEQFF. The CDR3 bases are TGTGCCAGCAGCCAACGCCCGAGCGTAACGCACAATGAGCAGTTCTTC.

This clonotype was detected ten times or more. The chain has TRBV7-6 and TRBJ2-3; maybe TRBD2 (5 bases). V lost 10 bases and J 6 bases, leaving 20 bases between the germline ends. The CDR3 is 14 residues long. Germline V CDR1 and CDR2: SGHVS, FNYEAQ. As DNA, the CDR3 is TGTGCCACCCCCGGCGGGTTGGGGAACGATACGCAGTATTTT. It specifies CATPGGLGNDTQYF.